The 27 T cell receptor beta chains given below trace back to one sample, sequenced in a study of blood T cell repertoires in COVID-19 (dated by TCRdb to the early 2020s). The library was generated by the immunoSEQ multiplex PCR assay. The source is immuneACCESS, and TCRdb retained only in-frame sequences with V and J called. Part of the clones is not carried over; for the studies checked, unresolved V genes explain less than half of this, and the remainder is unexplained. Recorded for this sample are roughly 250,000 clones; about 85% of them occurred a single time. Of the sample, about 1% falls within the top ten clones. The specimen sequenced was peripheral blood. All receptors derive from a human donor with COVID-19, enrolled during active disease. The donor label of this sample is uncertain.

V and J are TRBV15 and TRBJ1-2, with 8 bases that match TRBD1. Losses at the gene ends were 4 bases for V and 7 bases for J; bases not matched to a gene: 11. The V gene's germline CDR1 is LNHNV and CDR2 YYDKDF (reference sequence). This CDR3 is 15 amino acids long. The CDR3 region is CATSIPGTGWRGYTF. The DNA for the CDR3 is TGTGCCACCAGCATACCCGGGACAGGATGGCGTGGCTACACCTTC.

CDR3 in amino acids: CASSLGRDYGYTF. For the CDR3, the DNA is TGTGCCAGCAGCTTAGGCAGGGATTATGGCTACACCTTC. The genes are TRBV7-9 and TRBJ1-2, with a tentative D call TRBD1 (5 bases). The CDR3 sequence is 13 residues long. V was cut by 1 base and J by 5 bases, with 8 bases left in between. From germline, CDR1 is SEHNR and CDR2 FQNEAQ (reference sequence).

The chain is built from TRBV28 and TRBJ1-2; 8 bases fit TRBD1. The germline V gene encodes CDR1 MDHEN and CDR2 SYDVKM. The CDR3 is 13 residues long. With V trimmed by 8 bases and J by 5 bases, 7 bases remained unmatched. The CDR3 region is CASRQQGEYGYTF. CDR3 nucleotide sequence: TGTGCCAGCCGCCAACAGGGGGAGTATGGCTACACCTTC.

V usage is TRBV6-5 and J usage is TRBJ1-2; 7 bases fit TRBD1. The CDR3 is 13 amino acids. CDR1 is MNHEY and CDR2 is SVGAGI in the germline V gene. V shed 6 bases and J 4 bases; nucleotides not matched to a gene: 5. CDR3: CASSRQGTYGYTF. CDR3 bases: TGTGCCAGCAGCCGACAGGGTACCTATGGCTACACCTTC.

The chain combines TRBV7-9 with TRBJ2-7; no firm D call. Germline values: CDR1 SEHNR, CDR2 FQNEAQ (reference sequence). V lost 3 bases and J lost 6, with 9 bases in between. This CDR3 is built from 12 residues. The CDR3 is CASSFEVGEQYF. The DNA of the CDR3 is TGTGCCAGCAGCTTTGAGGTTGGCGAGCAGTACTTC.

The table lists this clone with a count of one. The chain combines TRBV5-1 with TRBJ2-1, with TRBD2 matching 10 bases. CDR1 and CDR2 (germline): SGHRS, YFSETQ. V was clipped by 0 bases and J by 0 bases; unmatched bases: 3. The CDR3 has 17 amino acids. The CDR3 DNA is TGCGCCAGCAGCTTGGAGGCTAGCGGGAGCTCCTACAATGAGCAGTTCTTC. This sequence encodes CASSLEASGSSYNEQFF.

The chain uses TRBV19 and TRBJ1-3, with TRBD1 matching 7 bases. This CDR3 is built from 15 residues. V gave up 5 bases and J gave up 0 bases; unmatched junction bases: 4. Germline V gene lookup returns CDR1 LNHDA and CDR2 SQIVND (reference sequence). CDR3 bases: TGTGCCAGTAGTCGACAGGGAACCTCTGGAAACACCATATATTTT. Translation gives CASSRQGTSGNTIYF.

The chain links TRBV3-1 (or the pseudogene TRBV3-2) to TRBJ2-2; 7 positions match TRBD1. J gave up 6 bases and V 4 bases, and 8 bases lay outside the gene matches. Germline V gene lookup returns CDR1 LGHDT and CDR2 YNNKEL (reference sequence). There are 15 residues in the CDR3. CDR3 sequence (DNA): TGTGCCAGCAGCCGAAGACAGGGATCTTCCGGGGAGCTGTTTTTT. Translating gives CASSRRQGSSGELFF.

The rearrangement uses TRBV6-4 and TRBJ2-3; possible D gene TRBD2, 5 bases. V was shortened by 4 bases and J by 6 bases, with 11 bases between the two germline ends. Germline CDR1 reads MRHNA; CDR2 reads SNTAGT. The length of the CDR3 is 13 residues. The DNA for the CDR3 is TGTGCCAGCAGTGTCGCCGGGGTCGATACGCAGTATTTT. Protein: CASSVAGVDTQYF.

The chain carries TRBV3-1 (or the pseudogene TRBV3-2) and TRBJ1-2, with unresolved D. The germline CDR1 and CDR2 sequences are LGHDT and YNNKEL (reference sequence). The CDR3 is 16 residues long. The ends were cut back, 0 bases at V and 4 bases at J, with 15 bases in the middle. CDR3 sequence (DNA): TGTGCCAGCAGCCAAGACCGAGGGAGAATAGGCTATGGCTACACCTTC. This sequence encodes CASSQDRGRIGYGYTF.

This sequence joins TRBV30 and TRBJ1-6; tentative D call: TRBD1 (5 bases). The ends were cut back, 2 bases at V and 10 bases at J, with 15 bases in the middle. Germline V CDR1 and CDR2: GTSNPN, SVGIG (reference sequence). CDR3 size: 14 residues. The CDR3 sequence: CAWSPTAGRSPLHF. The CDR3 region has the DNA TGTGCCTGGAGTCCGACGGCAGGGAGGTCACCCCTCCACTTT.

The chain is built from TRBV19 and TRBJ1-5, with D possibly matching TRBD1 (6 bases). Trimming pared 7 bases from V and 5 bases from J, leaving 15 bases between. This CDR3 comprises 14 residues. Looked up from germline, CDR1 is LNHDA and CDR2 is SQIVND (reference sequence). The DNA for the CDR3 is TGTGCCAGTACACGGTACAGGGATCATCAGCCCCAGCATTTT. As protein: CASTRYRDHQPQHF. Based on the CDR3 plus reference TRBV19 and TRBJ1-5, the full variable domain is DGGITQSPKYLFRKEGQNVTLSCEQNLNHDAMYWYRQDPGQGLRLIYYSQIVNDFQKGDIAEGYSVSREKKESFPLTVTSAQKNPTAFYLCASTRYRDHQPQHFGDGTRLSIL.

V usage is TRBV7-3 and J usage is TRBJ2-3; TRBD2 matches 7 bases. The length of the CDR3 is 17 residues. Germline CDR1 SGHTA, CDR2 FQGTGA. After removal of 3 bases from V and 3 bases from J, the junction contained 12 bases not matched to a gene. CDR3: CASSFKLAGAGTDTQYF. The DNA for the CDR3 is TGTGCCAGCAGCTTCAAACTGGCGGGAGCGGGAACAGATACGCAGTATTTT. Combining the CDR3 with reference TRBV7-3 and TRBJ2-3 gives the whole variable domain GAGVSQTPSNKVTEKGKYVELRCDPISGHTALYWYRQSLGQGPEFLIYFQGTGAADDSGLPNDRFFAVRPEGSVSTLKIQRTERGDSAVYLCASSFKLAGAGTDTQYFGPGTRLTVL.

The genes are TRBV20-1 and TRBJ1-1; TRBD1 is a possible D gene (6 bases). V shed 5 bases and J shed 10 bases, with 14 bases lying between them. Looked up from germline, CDR1 is DFQATT and CDR2 is SNEGSKA (reference sequence). The CDR3 extends over 11 amino acids. CDR3 nucleotide sequence: TGCAGTGCTGGTGAGGGGGGGGGAGCTTTCTTT. Translation gives CSAGEGGGAFF.

The chain carries TRBV21-1 and TRBJ2-3; the table's D gene call, TRBD2, was not cross checked with the DNA. TRBV21-1 is given as a pseudogene. CDR3 length equals 18 residues. CDR3 DNA: TGTGCCAGCAGCAAACAGGGGCGGCTAGCGGGGAGAACAGATACGCAGTATTTT. Amino acids: CASSKQGRLAGRTDTQYF.

V gene TRBV5-6 combines with J gene TRBJ1-5; 7 nucleotides align to TRBD1. Germline CDR1 is SGHDT and CDR2 is YYEEEE. This CDR3 is built from 19 residues. After removal of 2 bases from V and 0 bases from J, the junction contained 14 bases not matched to a gene. The CDR3 DNA reads as TGTGCCAGCAGCTTCCAGGGGGGTGGCAGGGCCTATAGCAATCAGCCCCAGCATTTT. It encodes CASSFQGGGRAYSNQPQHF.

This sequence joins TRBV5-1 and TRBJ2-1; 11 nucleotides line up with TRBD1. J gave up 4 bases and V 4 bases, and 4 bases lay outside the gene matches. This CDR3 is built from 15 residues. CDR1 and CDR2 (germline): SGHRS, YFSETQ. This CDR3 is CASSAGTGGYNEQFF. CDR3 coding DNA: TGCGCCAGCAGCGCCGGGACAGGGGGGTACAATGAGCAGTTCTTC. Full variable domain (outside the CDR3, taken from reference TRBV5-1 and TRBJ2-1): KAGVTQTPRYLIKTRGQQVTLSCSPISGHRSVSWYQQTPGQGLQFLFEYFSETQRNKGNFPGRFSGRQFSNSRSEMNVSTLELGDSALYLCASSAGTGGYNEQFFGPGTRLTVL.

The rearrangement uses TRBV6-6 and TRBJ1-2, with 8 bases fitting TRBD1. The CDR3 consists of 17 residues. V shed 5 bases and J 7 bases; nucleotides not matched to a gene: 18. CDR1 and CDR2 (germline): MNHNY, SVGAGI (reference sequence). In DNA, the CDR3 is TGTGCCAGCAGTCCTGATCGACAGGGGCGTACCTCTAGTGGCTACACCTTC. Its translation: CASSPDRQGRTSSGYTF.

This clone was counted once. The CDR3: CASTSPRGYNEQFF. DNA of the CDR3: TGTGCCAGCACCTCCCCAAGGGGGTACAATGAGCAGTTCTTC. The rearrangement links TRBV28 to TRBJ2-1, with D perhaps TRBD1 (6 bases). The V end lost 7 bases, the J end lost 4 bases, and 14 bases lay between the germline ends. The V gene's germline CDR1 is MDHEN and CDR2 SYDVKM. CDR3 size: 14 residues.

The rearrangement uses TRBV9 and TRBJ1-6, with 8 bases aligning to TRBD1. V dropped 0 bases and J dropped 10; count of bases not matched to a gene: 9. There are 16 residues in the CDR3. Germline V gene lookup returns CDR1 SGDLS and CDR2 YYNGEE. The CDR3 reads CASSVGVTGGNSPLHF. CDR3 nucleotide sequence: TGTGCCAGCAGCGTAGGTGTAACAGGGGGTAACTCACCCCTCCACTTT.

The chain combines TRBV15 with TRBJ1-5, with TRBD1 identical over 7 bases. V shed 3 bases, J shed 3 bases, and the junction held 2 bases outside the gene matches. This CDR3 region has 14 residues. Germline-derived CDR1 and CDR2 are LNHNV and YYDKDF (reference sequence). The CDR3 DNA sequence: TGTGCCACCAGCAGGGGGACAGTCAATCAGCCCCAGCATTTT. Translation: CATSRGTVNQPQHF.

In its sample, this clone was seen a few times. The chain combines TRBV25-1 with TRBJ1-4; possibly TRBD1 for D (6 bases). The germline V and J ends were trimmed by 7 bases and 8 bases, with 17 bases remaining between them. This CDR3 spans 14 amino acids. In germline, CDR1 is MGHDK, CDR2 SYGVNS. The CDR3 region is CASTRQAEAEKLFF. The DNA of the CDR3 is TGTGCCAGCACCCGACAGGCGGAGGCGGAAAAACTGTTTTTT.

J is TRBJ2-1 and V is TRBV2, with TRBD2 matching over 10 bases. V gave up 1 base and J gave up 10 bases; unmatched junction bases: 10. Looked up from germline, CDR1 is SNHLY and CDR2 is FYNNEI. This CDR3 comprises 16 residues. The CDR3 region is CASSEGAAGGTGEQFF. In DNA form, the CDR3 reads TGTGCCAGCAGTGAAGGGGCAGCGGGAGGGACAGGCGAGCAGTTCTTC.

V gene TRBV6-5 combines with J gene TRBJ2-7; D may be TRBD1 (5 bases). Trimming removed 7 bases at V and 7 bases at J, with 17 bases between. This CDR3 spans 13 amino acids. CDR1 is MNHEY, CDR2 SVGAGI, per germline. CDR3: CASTWQGSKEQYF. For the CDR3, the DNA is TGTGCCAGCACCTGGCAGGGTTCCAAAGAGCAGTACTTC.

J is TRBJ2-7 and V is TRBV27, with 10 bases matching TRBD1. V lost 6 bases to trimming and J lost 4 bases; unmatched junction nucleotides: 6. Germline CDR1 and CDR2: MNHEY and SMNVEV (reference sequence). This CDR3 comprises 14 residues. The CDR3 sequence is CASSSGQGQYEQYF. CDR3 in DNA: TGTGCCAGCAGCTCGGGACAGGGGCAGTACGAGCAGTACTTC.

The V gene is TRBV4-3, the J gene TRBJ1-2, with D unresolved. The CDR3 is 14 amino acids. Germline CDR1 is LGHNA and CDR2 is YSLEER. Between the trimmed V and J ends, which lost 0 bases and 8 bases, there was a span of 13 bases. CDR3 loop: CASSQDLRDGGYTF. The DNA of the CDR3 is TGCGCCAGCAGCCAAGATCTTCGGGATGGGGGCTACACCTTC.

In this sample, this clone turned up once. The chain links TRBV28 to TRBJ1-6, with 11 bases matching TRBD1. V shed 6 bases, J shed 8 bases, and the junction held 3 bases outside the gene matches. This CDR3 comprises 14 residues. Per germline, CDR1 MDHEN and CDR2 SYDVKM. The CDR3 bases are TGTGCCAGCAGGGGGGACAGGGGGTATTCACCCCTCCACTTT. Amino acid sequence: CASRGDRGYSPLHF. Full variable domain (remainder filled in from reference TRBV28 and TRBJ1-6): DVKVTQSSRYLVKRTGEKVFLECVQDMDHENMFWYRQDPGLGLRLIYFSYDVKMKEKGDIPEGYSVSREKKERFSLILESASTNQTSMYLCASRGDRGYSPLHFGNGTRLTVT.